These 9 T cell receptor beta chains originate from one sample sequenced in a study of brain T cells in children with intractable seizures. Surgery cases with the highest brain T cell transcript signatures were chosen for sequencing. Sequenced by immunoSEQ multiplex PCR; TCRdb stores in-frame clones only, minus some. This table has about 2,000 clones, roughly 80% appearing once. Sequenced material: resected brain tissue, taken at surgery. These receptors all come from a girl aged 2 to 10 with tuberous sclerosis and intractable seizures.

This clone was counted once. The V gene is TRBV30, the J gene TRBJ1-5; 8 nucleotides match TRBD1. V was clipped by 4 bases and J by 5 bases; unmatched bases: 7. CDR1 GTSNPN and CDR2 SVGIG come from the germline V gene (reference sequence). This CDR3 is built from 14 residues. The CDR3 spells CAWTRTGTHQPQHF. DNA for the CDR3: TGTGCCTGGACCAGGACAGGGACCCATCAGCCCCAGCATTTT.

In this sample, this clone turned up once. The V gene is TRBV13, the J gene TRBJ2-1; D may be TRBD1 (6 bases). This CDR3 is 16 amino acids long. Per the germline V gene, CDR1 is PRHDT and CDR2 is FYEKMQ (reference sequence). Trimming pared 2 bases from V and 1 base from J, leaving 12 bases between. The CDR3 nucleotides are TGTGCCAGCAGCTTACAGGGGTCTGCATCCTACAATGAGCAGTTCTTC. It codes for CASSLQGSASYNEQFF.

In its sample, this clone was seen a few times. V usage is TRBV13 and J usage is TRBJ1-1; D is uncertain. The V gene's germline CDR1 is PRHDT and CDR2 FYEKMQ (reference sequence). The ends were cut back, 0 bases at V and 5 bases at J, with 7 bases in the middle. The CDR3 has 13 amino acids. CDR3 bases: TGTGCCAGCAGCTTAGGAGGTAGAACTGAAGCTTTCTTT. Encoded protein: CASSLGGRTEAFF.

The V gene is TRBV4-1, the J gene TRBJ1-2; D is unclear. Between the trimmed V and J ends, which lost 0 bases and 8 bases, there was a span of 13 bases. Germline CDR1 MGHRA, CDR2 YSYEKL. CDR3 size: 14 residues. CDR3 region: CASSQDRSPAGYTF. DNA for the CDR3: TGCGCCAGCAGCCAAGATCGTAGTCCAGCGGGCTACACCTTC.

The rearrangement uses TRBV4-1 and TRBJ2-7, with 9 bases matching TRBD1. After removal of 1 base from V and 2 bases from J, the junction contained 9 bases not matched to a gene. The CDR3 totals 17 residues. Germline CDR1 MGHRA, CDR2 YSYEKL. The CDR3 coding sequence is TGCGCCAGCAGCCAAGTGAGATCCGGGACAGGGACCTACGAGCAGTACTTC. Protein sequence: CASSQVRSGTGTYEQYF.

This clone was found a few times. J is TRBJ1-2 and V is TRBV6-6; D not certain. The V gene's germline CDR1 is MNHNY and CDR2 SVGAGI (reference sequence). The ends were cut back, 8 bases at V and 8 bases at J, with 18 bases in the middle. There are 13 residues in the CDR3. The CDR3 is CASGSSDVGGYTF. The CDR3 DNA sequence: TGTGCCAGCGGGAGTTCAGATGTGGGGGGCTACACCTTC.

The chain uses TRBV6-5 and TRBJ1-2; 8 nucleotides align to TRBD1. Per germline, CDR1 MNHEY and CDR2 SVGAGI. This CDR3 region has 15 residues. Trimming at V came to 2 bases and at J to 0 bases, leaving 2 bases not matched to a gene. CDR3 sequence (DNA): TGTGCCAGCAGTTACGGACAGGGAGCTAACTATGGCTACACCTTC. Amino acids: CASSYGQGANYGYTF.

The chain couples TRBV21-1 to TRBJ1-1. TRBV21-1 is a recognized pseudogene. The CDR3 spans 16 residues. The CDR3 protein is CASSKANRISNTEAFF. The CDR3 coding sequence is TGTGCCAGCAGCAAAGCTAATAGGATCTCGAACACTGAAGCTTTCTTT.

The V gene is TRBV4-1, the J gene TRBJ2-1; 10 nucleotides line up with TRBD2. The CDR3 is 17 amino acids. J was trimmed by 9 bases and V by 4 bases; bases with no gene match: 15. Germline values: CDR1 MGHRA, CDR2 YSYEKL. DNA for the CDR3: TGCGCCAGCAGCCCCGAGGAGAGCGGGGGGGCCCGGGGTGAGCAGTTCTTC. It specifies CASSPEESGGARGEQFF.